The present T cell receptor (beta chain) was sequenced within a study of T cell changes during pregnancy in multiple sclerosis. Assay used: immunoSEQ multiplex PCR; TCRdb lists only in-frame clones, some missing. The sample comprises approximately 100,000 clones, about nine tenths of which are singletons, and around 3.2% rests with the top ten. This CDR3 has 15 amino acids. Trimming pared 10 bases from V and 4 bases from J, leaving 23 bases between. Germline V gene sequence: CDR1 LNHDA, CDR2 SQIVND (reference sequence). The source is a female donor with multiple sclerosis, enrolled in a pregnancy study. This rearrangement joins TRBV19 to TRBJ2-7; D is ambiguous. The starting material was peripheral blood, obtained in the second trimester of pregnancy. CDR3 residues: CATAVEAAIGYEQYF. The CDR3, as DNA: TGTGCCACCGCAGTTGAGGCCGCAATTGGGTACGAGCAGTACTTC.